This T cell receptor beta chain was found in a study of cytomegalovirus exposure and HLA in healthy donors. Study-level points and caveats: TCR beta chains associated with HLA were, in a later analysis, more clonally expanded than equally common others.

Turning to this clone: The antigen remains undetermined.

Germline lookup yields CDR1 SGHDT and CDR2 YYEEEE. The V gene end was trimmed by 4 bases and the J gene end by 6 bases; junction bases not matched to a gene: 11. This CDR3 is built from 15 residues. The PCR employed 60 Vbeta primers together with 13 Jbeta primers. The protocol was immunoSEQ multiplex PCR, while the TCRdb copy is restricted to in-frame clones and leaves out a portion. The sample features tens of thousands of clones, with about 15% in its top ten. The sample taken for sequencing was PBMCs. This receptor was identified in a male donor in good health and CMV-seronegative. The rearrangement joins TRBV5-6 to TRBJ2-5, with 8 bases lining up with TRBD2. CDR3 protein: CASSRSGGGEKTQYF. The CDR3 DNA reads as TGTGCCAGCAGCCGAAGCGGGGGCGGCGAAAAGACCCAGTACTTC.